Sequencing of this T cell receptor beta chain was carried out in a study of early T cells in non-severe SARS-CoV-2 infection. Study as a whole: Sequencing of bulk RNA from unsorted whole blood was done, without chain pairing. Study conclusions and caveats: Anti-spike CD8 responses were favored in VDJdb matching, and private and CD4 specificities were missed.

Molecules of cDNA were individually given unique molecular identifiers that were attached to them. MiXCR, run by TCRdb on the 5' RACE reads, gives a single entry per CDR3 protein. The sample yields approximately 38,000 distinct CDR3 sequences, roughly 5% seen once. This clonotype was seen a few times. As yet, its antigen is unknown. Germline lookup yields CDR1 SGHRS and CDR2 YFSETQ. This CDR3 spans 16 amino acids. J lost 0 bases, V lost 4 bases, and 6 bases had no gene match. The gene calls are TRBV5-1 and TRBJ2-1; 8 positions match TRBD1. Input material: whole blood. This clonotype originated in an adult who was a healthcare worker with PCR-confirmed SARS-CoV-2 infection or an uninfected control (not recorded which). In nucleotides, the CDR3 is TGCGCCAGCAGCGGCGGGACAGGAGGCTCCTACAATGAGCAGTTCTTC. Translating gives CASSGGTGGSYNEQFF.